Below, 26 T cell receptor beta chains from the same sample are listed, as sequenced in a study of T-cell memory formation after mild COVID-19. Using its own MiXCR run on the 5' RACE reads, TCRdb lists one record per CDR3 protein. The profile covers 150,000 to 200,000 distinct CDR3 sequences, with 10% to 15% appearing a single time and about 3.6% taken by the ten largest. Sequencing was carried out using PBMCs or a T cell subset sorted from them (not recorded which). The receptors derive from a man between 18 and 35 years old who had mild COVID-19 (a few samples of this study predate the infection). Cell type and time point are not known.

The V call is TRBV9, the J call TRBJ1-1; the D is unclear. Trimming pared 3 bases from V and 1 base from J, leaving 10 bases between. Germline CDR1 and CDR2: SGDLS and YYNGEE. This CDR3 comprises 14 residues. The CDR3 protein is CASSANTGNTEAFF. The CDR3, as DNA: TGTGCCAGCAGCGCAAACACGGGGAACACTGAAGCTTTCTTT.

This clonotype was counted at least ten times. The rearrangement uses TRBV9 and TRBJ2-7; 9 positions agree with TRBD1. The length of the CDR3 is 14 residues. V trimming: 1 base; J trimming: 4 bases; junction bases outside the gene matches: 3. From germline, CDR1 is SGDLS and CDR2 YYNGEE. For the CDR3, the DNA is TGTGCCAGCAGCGTATCCGACAGGGGGTACGAGCAGTACTTC. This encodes CASSVSDRGYEQYF.

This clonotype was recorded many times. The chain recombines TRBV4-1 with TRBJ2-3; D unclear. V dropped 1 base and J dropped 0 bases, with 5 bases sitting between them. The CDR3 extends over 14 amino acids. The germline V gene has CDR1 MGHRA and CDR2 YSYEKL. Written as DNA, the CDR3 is TGCGCCAGCAGCCAAGCAACTAGCACAGATACGCAGTATTTT. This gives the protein CASSQATSTDTQYF.

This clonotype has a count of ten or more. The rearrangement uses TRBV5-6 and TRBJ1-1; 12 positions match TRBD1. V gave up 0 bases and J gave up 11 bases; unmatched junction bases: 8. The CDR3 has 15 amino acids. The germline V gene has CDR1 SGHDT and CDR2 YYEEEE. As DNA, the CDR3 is TGTGCCAGCAGCTTGGTCGGGACAGGGGGCGCGGAGGCTTTCTTT. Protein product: CASSLVGTGGAEAFF.

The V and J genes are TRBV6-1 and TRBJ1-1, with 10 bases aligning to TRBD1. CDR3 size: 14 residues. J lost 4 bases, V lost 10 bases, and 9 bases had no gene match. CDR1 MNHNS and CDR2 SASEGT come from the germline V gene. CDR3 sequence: CATHPWDRGTEAFF. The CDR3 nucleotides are TGTGCCACTCATCCCTGGGACAGGGGCACTGAAGCTTTCTTT.

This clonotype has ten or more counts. The CDR3 reads CASSSAGRNEQYF. The DNA of the CDR3 is TGTGCCAGCAGCTCAGCGGGGAGGAACGAGCAGTACTTC. This chain joins TRBV7-3 and TRBJ2-7; 7 bases agree with TRBD2. The CDR3 has 13 residues. CDR1 and CDR2 (germline): SGHTA, FQGTGA. V was clipped by 4 bases and J by 5 bases; unmatched bases: 5.

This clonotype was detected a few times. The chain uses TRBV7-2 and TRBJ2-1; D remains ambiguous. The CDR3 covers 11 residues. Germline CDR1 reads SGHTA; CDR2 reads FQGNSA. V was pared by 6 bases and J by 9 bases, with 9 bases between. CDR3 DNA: TGTGCCAGCAGTAATCTGGGTGAGCAGTTCTTC. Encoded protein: CASSNLGEQFF. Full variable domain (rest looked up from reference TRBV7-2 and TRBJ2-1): GAGVSQSPSNKVTEKGKDVELRCDPISGHTALYWYRQSLGQGLEFLIYFQGNSAPDKSGLPSDRFSAERTGGSVSTLTIQRTQQEDSAVYLCASSNLGEQFFGPGTRLTVL.

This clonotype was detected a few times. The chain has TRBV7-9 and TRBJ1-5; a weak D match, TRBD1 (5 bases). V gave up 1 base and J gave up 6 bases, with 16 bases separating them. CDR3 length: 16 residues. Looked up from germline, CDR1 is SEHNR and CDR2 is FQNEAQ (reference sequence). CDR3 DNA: TGTGCCAGCAGCTTAGTGGGCAGAGGGGTAAGTCAGCCCCAGCATTTT. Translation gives CASSLVGRGVSQPQHF.

For the CDR3, the DNA is TGTGCCAGCAGTTACGGGACAAGCACTGAAGCTTTCTTT. Residues: CASSYGTSTEAFF. The chain uses TRBV6-5 and TRBJ1-1; possible D gene TRBD1, 6 bases. This CDR3 has 13 amino acids. The V gene's germline CDR1 is MNHEY and CDR2 SVGAGI. The germline V and J ends were trimmed by 2 bases and 4 bases, with 8 bases remaining between them.

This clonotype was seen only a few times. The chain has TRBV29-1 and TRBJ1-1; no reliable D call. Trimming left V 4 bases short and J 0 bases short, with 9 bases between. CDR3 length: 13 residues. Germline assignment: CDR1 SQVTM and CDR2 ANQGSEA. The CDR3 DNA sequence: TGCAGCGTTGGTCTCAGCCTGAACACTGAAGCTTTCTTT. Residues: CSVGLSLNTEAFF.

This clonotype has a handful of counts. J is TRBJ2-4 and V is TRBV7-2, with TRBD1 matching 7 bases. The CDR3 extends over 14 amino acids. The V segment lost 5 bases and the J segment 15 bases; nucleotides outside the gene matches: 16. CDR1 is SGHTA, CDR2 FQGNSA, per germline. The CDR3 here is CASSLSETGKLSYF. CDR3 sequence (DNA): TGTGCCAGCAGCCTTTCCGAGACAGGGAAGTTATCGTACTTC. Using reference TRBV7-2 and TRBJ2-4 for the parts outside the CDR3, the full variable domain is GAGVSQSPSNKVTEKGKDVELRCDPISGHTALYWYRQSLGQGLEFLIYFQGNSAPDKSGLPSDRFSAERTGGSVSTLTIQRTQQEDSAVYLCASSLSETGKLSYFGAGTRLSVL.

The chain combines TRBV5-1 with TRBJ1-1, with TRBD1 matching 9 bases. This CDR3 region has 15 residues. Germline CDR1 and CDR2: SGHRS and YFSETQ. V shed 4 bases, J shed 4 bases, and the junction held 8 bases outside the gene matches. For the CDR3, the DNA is TGCGCCAGCAGCCTGATACAGGGGGCCGGCACTGAAGCTTTCTTT. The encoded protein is CASSLIQGAGTEAFF.

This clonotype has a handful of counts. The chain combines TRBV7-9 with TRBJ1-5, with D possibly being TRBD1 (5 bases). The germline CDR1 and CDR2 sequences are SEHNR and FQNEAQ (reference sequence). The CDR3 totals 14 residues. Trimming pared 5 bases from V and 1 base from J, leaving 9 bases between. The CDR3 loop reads CASSTGLSNQPQHF. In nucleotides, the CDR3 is TGTGCCAGCAGCACGGGACTGAGCAATCAGCCCCAGCATTTT. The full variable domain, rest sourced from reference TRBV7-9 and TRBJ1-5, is DTGVSQNPRHKITKRGQNVTFRCDPISEHNRLYWYRQTLGQGPEFLTYFQNEAQLEKSRLLSDRFSAERPKGSFSTLEIQRTEQGDSAMYLCASSTGLSNQPQHFGDGTRLSIL.

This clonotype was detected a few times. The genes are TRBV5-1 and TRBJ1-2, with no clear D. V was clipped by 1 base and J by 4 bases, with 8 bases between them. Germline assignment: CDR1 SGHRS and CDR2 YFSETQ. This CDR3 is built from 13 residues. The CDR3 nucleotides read TGCGCCAGCAGCTTGCCCAATGTCTATGGCTACACCTTC. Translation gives CASSLPNVYGYTF.

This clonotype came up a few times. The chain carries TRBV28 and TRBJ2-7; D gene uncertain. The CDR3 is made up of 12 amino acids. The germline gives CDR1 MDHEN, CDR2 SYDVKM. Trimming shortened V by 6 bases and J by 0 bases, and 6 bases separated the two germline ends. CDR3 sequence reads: CASSLSSYEQYV. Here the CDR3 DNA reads TGTGCCAGCAGCCTGAGCTCCTACGAGCAGTACGTC.

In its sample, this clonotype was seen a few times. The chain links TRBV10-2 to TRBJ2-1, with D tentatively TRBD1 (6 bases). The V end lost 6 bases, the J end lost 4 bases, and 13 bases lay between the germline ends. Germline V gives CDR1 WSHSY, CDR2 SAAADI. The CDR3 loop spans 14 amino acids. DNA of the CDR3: TGCGCCAGCAGATACAGGGTAACGTACAATGAGCAGTTCTTC. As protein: CASRYRVTYNEQFF.

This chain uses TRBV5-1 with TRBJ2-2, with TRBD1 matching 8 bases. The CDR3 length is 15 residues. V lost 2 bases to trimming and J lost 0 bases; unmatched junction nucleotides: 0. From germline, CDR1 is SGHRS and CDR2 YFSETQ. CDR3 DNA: TGCGCCAGCAGCTTACAGGGGGCGAACACCGGGGAGCTGTTTTTT. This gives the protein CASSLQGANTGELFF.

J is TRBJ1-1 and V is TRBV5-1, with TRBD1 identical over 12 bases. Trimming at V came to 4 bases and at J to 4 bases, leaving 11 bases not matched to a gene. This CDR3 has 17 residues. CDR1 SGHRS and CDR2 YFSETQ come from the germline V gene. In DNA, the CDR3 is TGCGCCAGCAGCGGGGACAGGGGGCGTCTAGTGGCCACTGAAGCTTTCTTT. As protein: CASSGDRGRLVATEAFF.

The CDR3 region is CARPEGASGGPESYEQYF. In nucleotides, the CDR3 is TGTGCCAGACCGGAAGGGGCTAGCGGGGGCCCTGAATCCTACGAGCAGTACTTC. The chain employs TRBV5-3 and TRBJ2-7; TRBD2 agrees at 10 bases. TRBV5-3 is an ORF; its function is uncertain. The CDR3 contains 18 residues. V lost 7 bases and J lost 1; bases outside the gene matches: 17.

Written as DNA, the CDR3 is TGTGCCAGCAGCTTGGATTGGATTGGCGGGGGGCCTAGCACAGATACGCAGTATTTT. This translates into CASSLDWIGGGPSTDTQYF. V and J are TRBV5-5 and TRBJ2-3; 8 bases agree with TRBD2. The ends lost 0 bases at V and 0 bases at J; junction bases unmatched: 12. Germline CDR1 SGHKS, CDR2 YYEKEE (reference sequence). CDR3 length: 19 residues.

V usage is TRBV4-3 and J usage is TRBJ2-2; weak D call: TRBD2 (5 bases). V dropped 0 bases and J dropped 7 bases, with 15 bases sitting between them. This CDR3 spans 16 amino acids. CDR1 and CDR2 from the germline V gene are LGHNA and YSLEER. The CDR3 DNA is TGCGCCAGCAGCCAAGATCGGCCCGGGGTCAGCGGGGAGCTGTTTTTT. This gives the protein CASSQDRPGVSGELFF.

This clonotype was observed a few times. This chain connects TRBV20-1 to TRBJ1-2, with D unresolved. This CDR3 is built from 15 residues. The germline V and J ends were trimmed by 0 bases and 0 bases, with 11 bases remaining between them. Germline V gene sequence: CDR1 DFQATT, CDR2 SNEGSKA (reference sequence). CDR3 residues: CSARDKGATNYGYTF. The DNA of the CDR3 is TGCAGTGCTAGAGATAAGGGAGCCACTAACTATGGCTACACCTTC.

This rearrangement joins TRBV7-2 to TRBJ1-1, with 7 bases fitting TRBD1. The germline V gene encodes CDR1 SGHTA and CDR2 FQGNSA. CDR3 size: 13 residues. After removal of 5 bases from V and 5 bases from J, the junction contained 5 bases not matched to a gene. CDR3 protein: CASSLGTATEAFF. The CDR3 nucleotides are TGTGCCAGCAGCCTCGGGACAGCTACTGAAGCTTTCTTT.

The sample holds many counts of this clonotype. The CDR3 is CASSPTGDNQPQHF. The CDR3 bases are TGCGCCAGCAGCCCCACAGGGGACAATCAGCCCCAGCATTTT. The V and J genes are TRBV5-1 and TRBJ1-5, with 7 bases fitting TRBD1. Per germline, CDR1 SGHRS and CDR2 YFSETQ. The ends lost 4 bases at V and 3 bases at J; junction bases unmatched: 4. The CDR3 sequence is 14 residues long.

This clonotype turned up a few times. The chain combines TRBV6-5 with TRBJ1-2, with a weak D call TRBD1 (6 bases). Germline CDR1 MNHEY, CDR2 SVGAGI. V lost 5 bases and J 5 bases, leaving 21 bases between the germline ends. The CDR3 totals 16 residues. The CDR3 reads CASSRTLTGREYGYTF. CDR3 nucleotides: TGTGCCAGCAGTCGCACTTTAACAGGGAGGGAATATGGCTACACCTTC.

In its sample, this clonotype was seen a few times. The CDR3 spells CASSLELGREQYV. As DNA, the CDR3 is TGCGCCAGCAGCTTGGAACTGGGTAGGGAGCAGTACGTC. The rearrangement uses TRBV5-1 and TRBJ2-7; D not resolved. V lost 0 bases to trimming and J lost 7 bases, with 11 bases between them. Germline values: CDR1 SGHRS, CDR2 YFSETQ. The CDR3 sequence is 13 residues long.